This T cell receptor (beta chain) emerged from a study of T cell responses to AZD1222 COVID-19 vaccine. Study results and caveats: Spike was spanned by vaccine-associated CD4 TCRs, with dominance at 160-218 and 743-854.

The CDR3 consists of 16 residues. Germline V gene sequence: CDR1 MDHEN, CDR2 SYDVKM. V was clipped by 2 bases and J by 2 bases; unmatched bases: 5. With regard to this clone: Its antigen is not identified.

The assay was immunoSEQ multiplex PCR, and TCRdb's table has in-frame clones only and misses some. The sample includes 80,000 to 90,000 clones, roughly 90% seen only once; the top ten take approximately 4.5%. This chain links TRBV28 with TRBJ2-1; 8 nucleotides align to TRBD1. This TCR was sampled from an adult in good health. Specimen: peripheral blood, collected on day 0 of MenACWY control vaccination. The CDR3 sequence: CASSLDLTGAYNEQFF. CDR3 bases: TGTGCCAGCAGTTTAGACCTGACAGGGGCCTACAATGAGCAGTTCTTC.